This record covers a single T cell receptor (beta chain). The antigen is not known. As for treatment: oral pan-JAK inhibitor, 5-10 mg twice daily. It was from alopecia areata patients that lesional scalp punch biopsies and peripheral blood were collected. Per germline, CDR1 GTSNPN and CDR2 SVGIG (reference sequence). This CDR3 comprises 11 residues. The ends were cut back, 5 bases at V and 5 bases at J, with 9 bases in the middle. Isolated RNA was reverse transcribed into cDNA used as the sequencing template. Assay: immunoSEQ multiplex PCR; the TCRdb copy retains only in-frame clones and omits some. The sample contains about 210,000 clones, about three fifths of which appear only once. This sample was included in a study of CD8+ T cells in alopecia areata. Across the study: Tofacitinib administration to treated patients was oral, at 5 to 10 mg twice daily.

Whole-study findings and limits: In scalp and blood, many expanded lesional clones persisted during tofacitinib. Affected scalp, especially in alopecia totalis/universalis, had a higher clonality than normal scalp did.

The clonotype comes from a human donor with alopecia areata. The chain is built from TRBV30 and TRBJ1-2, with D perhaps matching TRBD1 (6 bases). Sequences were derived from CD4+ T cells sorted from blood, sampled at week 4, from a patient treated with tofacitinib. The CDR3 sequence is CAWGQIYGYTF. In DNA, the CDR3 is TGTGCCTGGGGACAGATATATGGCTACACCTTC.